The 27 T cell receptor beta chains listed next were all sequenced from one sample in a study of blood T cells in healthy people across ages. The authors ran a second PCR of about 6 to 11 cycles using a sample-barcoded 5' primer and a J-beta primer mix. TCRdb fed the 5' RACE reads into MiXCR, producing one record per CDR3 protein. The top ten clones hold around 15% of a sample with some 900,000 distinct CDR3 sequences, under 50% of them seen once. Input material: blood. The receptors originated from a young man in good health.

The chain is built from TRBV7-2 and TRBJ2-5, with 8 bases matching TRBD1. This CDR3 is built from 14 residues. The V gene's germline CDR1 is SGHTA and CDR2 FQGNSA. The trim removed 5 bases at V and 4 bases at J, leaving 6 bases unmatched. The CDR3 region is CASSTWTGRETQYF. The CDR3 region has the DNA TGTGCCAGCAGCACCTGGACAGGGCGAGAGACCCAGTACTTC. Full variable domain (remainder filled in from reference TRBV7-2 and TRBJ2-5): GAGVSQSPSNKVTEKGKDVELRCDPISGHTALYWYRQSLGQGLEFLIYFQGNSAPDKSGLPSDRFSAERTGGSVSTLTIQRTQQEDSAVYLCASSTWTGRETQYFGPGTRLLVL.

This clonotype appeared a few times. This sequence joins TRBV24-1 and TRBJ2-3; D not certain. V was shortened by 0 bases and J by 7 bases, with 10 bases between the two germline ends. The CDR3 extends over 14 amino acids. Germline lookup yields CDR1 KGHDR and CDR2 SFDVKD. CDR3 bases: TGTGCCACCAGTGATTTGCGTGCCCCCTATACGCAGTATTTT. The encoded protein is CATSDLRAPYTQYF.

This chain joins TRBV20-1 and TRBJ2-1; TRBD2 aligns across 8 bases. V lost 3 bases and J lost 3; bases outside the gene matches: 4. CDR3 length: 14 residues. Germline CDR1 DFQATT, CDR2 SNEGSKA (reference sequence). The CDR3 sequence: CSASGTRIYNEQFF. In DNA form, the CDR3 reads TGCAGTGCTAGCGGGACTAGGATCTACAATGAGCAGTTCTTC.

CDR3 DNA sequence: TGTGCCAGCAGTCCCGGACACCCGCCGGGGGAGCAGTACTTC. Amino acids: CASSPGHPPGEQYF. J is TRBJ2-5 and V is TRBV12-3 or TRBV12-4; maybe TRBD2 (6 bases). The CDR3 contains 14 residues. The ends were cut back, 5 bases at V and 11 bases at J, with 21 bases in the middle.

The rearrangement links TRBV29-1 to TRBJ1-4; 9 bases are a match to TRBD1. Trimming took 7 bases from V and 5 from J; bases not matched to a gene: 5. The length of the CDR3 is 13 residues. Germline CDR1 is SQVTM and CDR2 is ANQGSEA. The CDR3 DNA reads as TGCAGCGGGTCTGGACAGGGGAATGAAAAACTGTTTTTT. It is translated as CSGSGQGNEKLFF.

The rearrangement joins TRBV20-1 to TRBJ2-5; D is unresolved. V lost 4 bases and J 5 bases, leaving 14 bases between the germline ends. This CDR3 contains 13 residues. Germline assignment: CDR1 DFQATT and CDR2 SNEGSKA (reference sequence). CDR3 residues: CSAMSDMGETQYF. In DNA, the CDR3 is TGCAGTGCTATGTCCGATATGGGGGAGACCCAGTACTTC.

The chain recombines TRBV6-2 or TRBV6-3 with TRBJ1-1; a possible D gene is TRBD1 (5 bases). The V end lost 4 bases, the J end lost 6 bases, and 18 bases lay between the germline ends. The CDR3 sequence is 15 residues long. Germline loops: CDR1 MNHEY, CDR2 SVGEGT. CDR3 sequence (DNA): TGTGCCAGCAGTTCCCTCCGCCAGGGAGGCCCTGAAGCTTTCTTT. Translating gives CASSSLRQGGPEAFF.

CDR3 in DNA: TGTGCCAGCAGCACAAGACAGGGGGAGAACACTGAAGCTTTCTTT. The encoded protein is CASSTRQGENTEAFF. V gene TRBV5-4 combines with J gene TRBJ1-1; 9 nucleotides line up with TRBD1. Trimming removed 4 bases from V and 1 base from J; junction bases left unmatched: 5. Germline CDR1 SGHNT, CDR2 YYREEE (reference sequence). This CDR3 contains 15 residues.

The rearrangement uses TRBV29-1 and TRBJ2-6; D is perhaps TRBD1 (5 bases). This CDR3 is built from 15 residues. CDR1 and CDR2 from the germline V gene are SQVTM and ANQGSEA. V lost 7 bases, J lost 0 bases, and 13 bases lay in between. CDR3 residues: CSAYTGSSGANVLTF. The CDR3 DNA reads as TGCAGCGCCTACACAGGTAGCTCTGGGGCCAACGTCCTGACTTTC.

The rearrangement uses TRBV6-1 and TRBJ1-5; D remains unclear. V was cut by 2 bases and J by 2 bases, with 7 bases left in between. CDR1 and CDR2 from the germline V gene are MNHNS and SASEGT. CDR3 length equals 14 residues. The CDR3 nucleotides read TGTGCCAGCAGTGAAACTGGGGGCAATCAGCCCCAGCATTTT. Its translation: CASSETGGNQPQHF.

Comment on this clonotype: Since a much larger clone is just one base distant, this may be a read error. The CDR3 nucleotides read TGTGCCAGCAGTTACTTTGTCCCGACCTACAATGAGCAGTACTTC. Residues: CASSYFVPTYNEQYF. This chain connects TRBV6-2 or TRBV6-3 to TRBJ2-1; D gene ambiguous. TRBJ2-7 matches the DNA end more closely, so the J call is doubtful. Germline V gives CDR1 MNHEY, CDR2 SVGEGT. The CDR3 has 15 residues.

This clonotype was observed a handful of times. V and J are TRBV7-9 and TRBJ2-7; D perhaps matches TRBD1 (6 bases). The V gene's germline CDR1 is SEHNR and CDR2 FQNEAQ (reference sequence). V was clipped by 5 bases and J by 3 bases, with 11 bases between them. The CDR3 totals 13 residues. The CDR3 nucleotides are TGTGCCAGCAGCCTGACAGGTATCTACGAGCAGTACTTC. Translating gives CASSLTGIYEQYF. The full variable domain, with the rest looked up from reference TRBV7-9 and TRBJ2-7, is DTGVSQNPRHKITKRGQNVTFRCDPISEHNRLYWYRQTLGQGPEFLTYFQNEAQLEKSRLLSDRFSAERPKGSFSTLEIQRTEQGDSAMYLCASSLTGIYEQYFGPGTRLTVT.

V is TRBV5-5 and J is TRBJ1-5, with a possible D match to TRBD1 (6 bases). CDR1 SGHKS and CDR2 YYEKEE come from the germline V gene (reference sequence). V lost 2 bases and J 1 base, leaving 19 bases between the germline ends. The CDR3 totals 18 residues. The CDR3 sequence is CASSFPSGDLLSNQPQHF. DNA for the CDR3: TGTGCCAGCAGCTTTCCCTCAGGGGATCTTCTGAGCAATCAGCCCCAGCATTTT.

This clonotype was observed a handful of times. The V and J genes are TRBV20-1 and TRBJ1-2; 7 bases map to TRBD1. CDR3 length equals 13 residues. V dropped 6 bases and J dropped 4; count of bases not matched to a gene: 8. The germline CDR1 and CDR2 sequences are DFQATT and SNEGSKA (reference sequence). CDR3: CSATDRDFYGYTF. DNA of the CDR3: TGCAGTGCAACCGACAGGGACTTCTATGGCTACACCTTC.

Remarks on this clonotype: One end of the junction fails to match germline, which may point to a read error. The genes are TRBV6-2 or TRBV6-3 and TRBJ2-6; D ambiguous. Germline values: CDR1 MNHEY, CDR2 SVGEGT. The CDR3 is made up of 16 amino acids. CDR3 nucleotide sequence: TGTACCAGCAGTTACTCCACGGGCTCTGGGGCCAACGTCCTGACTTTC. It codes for CTSSYSTGSGANVLTF.

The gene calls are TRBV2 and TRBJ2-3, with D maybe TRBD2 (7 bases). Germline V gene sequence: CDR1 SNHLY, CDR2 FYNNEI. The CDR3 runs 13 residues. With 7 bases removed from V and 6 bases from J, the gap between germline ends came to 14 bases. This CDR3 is CASIIGGGDTQYF. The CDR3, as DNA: TGTGCCAGCATCATTGGGGGGGGCGATACGCAGTATTTT.

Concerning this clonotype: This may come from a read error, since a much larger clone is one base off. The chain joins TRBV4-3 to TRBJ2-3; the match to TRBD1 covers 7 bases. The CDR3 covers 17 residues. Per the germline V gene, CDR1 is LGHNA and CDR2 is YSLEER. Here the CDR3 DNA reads TGCACCAGCAGCCAAGATACACAGGGGCCAAACACAGATACGCAGTATTTT. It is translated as CTSSQDTQGPNTDTQYF.

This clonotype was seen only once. CDR3 nucleotide sequence: TGTGCCAGCAGCTCAACGGGACAGAAGACCACGTCCTATAATTCACCCCTCCACTTT. This encodes CASSSTGQKTTSYNSPLHF. The rearrangement joins TRBV11-1 to TRBJ1-6; 7 nucleotides agree with TRBD1. This CDR3 region has 19 residues. The germline CDR1 and CDR2 sequences are SGHAT and FQDESV (reference sequence). V gave up 4 bases and J gave up 1 base; unmatched junction bases: 13.

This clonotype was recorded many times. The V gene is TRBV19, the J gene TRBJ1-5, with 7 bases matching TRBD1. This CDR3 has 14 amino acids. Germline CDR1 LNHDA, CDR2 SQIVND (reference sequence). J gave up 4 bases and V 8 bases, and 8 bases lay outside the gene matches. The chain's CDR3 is CASWEQGTNQPQHF. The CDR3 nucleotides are TGTGCCAGTTGGGAACAGGGGACTAATCAGCCCCAGCATTTT.

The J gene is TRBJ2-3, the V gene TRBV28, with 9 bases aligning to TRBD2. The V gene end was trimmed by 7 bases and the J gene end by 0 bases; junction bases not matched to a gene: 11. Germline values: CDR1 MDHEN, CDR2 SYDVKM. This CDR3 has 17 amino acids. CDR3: CASTTPRLAASTDTQYF. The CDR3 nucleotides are TGTGCCAGCACCACACCCCGACTAGCGGCTAGCACAGATACGCAGTATTTT.

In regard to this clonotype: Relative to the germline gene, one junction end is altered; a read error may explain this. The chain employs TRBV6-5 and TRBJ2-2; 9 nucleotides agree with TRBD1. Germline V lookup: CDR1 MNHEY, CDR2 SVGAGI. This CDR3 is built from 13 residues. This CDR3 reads CALWDRDTGELFF. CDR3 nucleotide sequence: TGTGCCCTATGGGACAGGGACACCGGGGAGTTGTTTTTT.

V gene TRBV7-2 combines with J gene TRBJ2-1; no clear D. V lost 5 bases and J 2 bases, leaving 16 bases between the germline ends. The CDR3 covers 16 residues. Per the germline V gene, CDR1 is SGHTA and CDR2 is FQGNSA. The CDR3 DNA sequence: TGTGCCAGCAGCCGAAAAATGGCGGATCCCTACAATGAGCAGTTCTTC. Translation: CASSRKMADPYNEQFF. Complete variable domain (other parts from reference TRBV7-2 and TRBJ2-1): GAGVSQSPSNKVTEKGKDVELRCDPISGHTALYWYRQSLGQGLEFLIYFQGNSAPDKSGLPSDRFSAERTGGSVSTLTIQRTQQEDSAVYLCASSRKMADPYNEQFFGPGTRLTVL.

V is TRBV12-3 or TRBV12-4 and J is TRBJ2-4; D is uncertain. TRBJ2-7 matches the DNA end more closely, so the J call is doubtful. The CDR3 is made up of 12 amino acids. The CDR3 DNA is TGTGCCAGCAGTTTTAACCCCCTCGAGCAGTACTTC. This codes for CASSFNPLEQYF.

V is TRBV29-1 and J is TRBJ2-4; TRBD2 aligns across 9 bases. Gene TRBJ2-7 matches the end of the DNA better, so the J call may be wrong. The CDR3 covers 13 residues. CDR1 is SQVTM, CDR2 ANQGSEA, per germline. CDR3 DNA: TGCAGCGTTGGCCCCAGCGGGGGGTCCGAGCAGTACTTC. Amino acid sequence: CSVGPSGGSEQYF.

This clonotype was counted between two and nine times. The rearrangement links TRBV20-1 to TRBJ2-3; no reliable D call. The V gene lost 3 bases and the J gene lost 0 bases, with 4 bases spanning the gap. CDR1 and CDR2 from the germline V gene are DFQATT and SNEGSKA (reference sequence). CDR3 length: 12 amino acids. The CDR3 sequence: CSASYSTDTQYF. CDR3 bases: TGCAGTGCTAGTTACAGCACAGATACGCAGTATTTT.

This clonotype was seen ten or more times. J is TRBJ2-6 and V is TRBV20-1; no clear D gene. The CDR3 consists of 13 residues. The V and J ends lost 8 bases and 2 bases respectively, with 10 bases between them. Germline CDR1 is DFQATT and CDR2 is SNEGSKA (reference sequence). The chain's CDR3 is CSCNPPGANVLTF. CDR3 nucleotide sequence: TGCAGTTGCAATCCCCCTGGGGCCAACGTCCTGACTTTC.

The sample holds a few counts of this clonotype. CDR3 DNA: TGTGCCAGCAGCTGGGCCTCCGTTGATGAGCAGTTCTTC. The encoded protein is CASSWASVDEQFF. The V gene is TRBV5-6, the J gene TRBJ2-1, with D unclear. The CDR3 has 13 amino acids. The germline gives CDR1 SGHDT, CDR2 YYEEEE. V was pared by 3 bases and J by 8 bases, with 12 bases between. Together with reference TRBV5-6 and TRBJ2-1, the CDR3 gives the full variable domain: DAGVTQSPTHLIKTRGQQVTLRCSPKSGHDTVSWYQQALGQGPQFIFQYYEEEERQRGNFPDRFSGHQFPNYSSELNVNALLLGDSALYLCASSWASVDEQFFGPGTRLTVL.